This T cell receptor beta chain is from a study of cytomegalovirus exposure and HLA in healthy donors. Likely unrecorded immune exposures existed in these nominally healthy donors. 60 Vbeta and 13 Jbeta primers were used in PCR. Original analysis: Later, some 79 million unique TCR beta chains were counted in an analysis, and about 10 million of them were shared. The data were produced by immunoSEQ multiplex PCR, yet TCRdb's version contains in-frame clones alone and is incomplete. Clonal size and the V and J genes are those of that table, whereas D and trimming came from the DNA. The sample has around 36,000 clones. This receptor was identified in a woman aged 25-40 years in good health and CMV-seropositive. The specimen sequenced was PBMCs.

CDR3 residues: CASSEGSGGAGELFF. In DNA form, the CDR3 reads TGTGCCAGCAGTGAAGGAAGTGGGGGCGCCGGGGAGCTGTTTTTT. The rearrangement uses TRBV2 and TRBJ2-2, with a tentative D call TRBD1 (6 bases). The V end lost 1 base, the J end lost 6 bases, and 12 bases lay between the germline ends. In germline, CDR1 is SNHLY, CDR2 FYNNEI. The CDR3 loop spans 15 amino acids.